Described below is a single TCR beta chain sequence and its context. As yet, its antigen is unknown. This specimen comes from a study of OX40 agonist ivuxolimab in advanced cancers. Looking at the study overall: Eligibility admitted prior anti-PD-1, anti-PD-L1 or anti-CTLA-4 therapy; 30% to 40% had some.

Broader study findings: CD4+ and CD8+ blood T cells expanded clonally by week 6 at 0.1 to 3.0 mg/kg. The mean number of expanded clones was higher in CD8+ T cells than in CD4+.

Clones were sequenced by immunoSEQ multiplex PCR, and TCRdb holds only the in-frame ones, with some missing. Here the sample spans 55,000 to 65,000 clones, more than 65% being singletons. Germline loops: CDR1 SGHNT, CDR2 YYREEE (reference sequence). Trimming took off 0 bases at V and 4 bases at J, with 8 bases between the two ends. The CDR3 runs 14 residues. The receptor was derived from an adult with an advanced solid tumor such as melanoma, head and neck, liver or kidney cancer. The V call is TRBV5-4, the J call TRBJ2-4; D unresolved. This sample comprised CD4+ or CD8+ T cells sorted from blood, obtained in a trial of the OX40 agonist ivuxolimab. DNA for the CDR3: TGTGCCAGCAGCTTGGCAGGCAGAAAAAACATTCAGTACTTC. It translates to CASSLAGRKNIQYF. The full variable domain, in which reference TRBV5-4 and TRBJ2-4 provide the parts outside the CDR3, is ETGVTQSPTHLIKTRGQQVTLRCSSQSGHNTVSWYQQALGQGPQFIFQYYREEENGRGNFPPRFSGLQFPNYSSELNVNALELDDSALYLCASSLAGRKNIQYFGAGTRLSVL.